The TCR beta chain described here comes from a study of immune characterization of retroperitoneal liposarcoma. A single record per CDR3 protein comes from TCRdb applying MiXCR to the PCR reads. The top ten clones hold more than 9% of a sample with around 11,000 distinct CDR3 sequences, 45% to 55% of them seen once. Germline V gene sequence: CDR1 MNHNS, CDR2 SASEGT. The CDR3 runs 15 residues. The receptor's source is a female donor with retroperitoneal liposarcoma. What was sequenced was tumor tissue. This chain links TRBV6-1 with TRBJ2-1; D might be TRBD1 (6 bases). Gene TRBJ2-5 matches the end of the DNA better, so the J call may be wrong. The CDR3 coding sequence is TGTGCCAGCAGTGGGATGGACAGTGGGTGGGAGACCCAGTACTTC. Residues: CASSGMDSGWETQYF.